These 14 T cell receptor beta chains share one sample of origin, sequenced in a study of Ad26.COV2.S vaccination and SARS-CoV-2 variants. Treatment specified: some 20 received Ad26.COV2.S at low or high dose, single or two shots; about five received placebo; per-sample allocation not given. At day 63 after the first vaccine or placebo injection, samples were drawn. Assay used: immunoSEQ multiplex PCR; TCRdb lists only in-frame clones, some missing. Of about 680,000 clones in the sample, roughly 90% were seen once. The specimen comprised peripheral blood, sampled in a trial of Ad26.COV2.S vaccine versus placebo. The receptors originated from a person between 18 and 60 years old who received the Ad26.COV2.S COVID-19 vaccine or a placebo.

V usage is TRBV29-1 and J usage is TRBJ1-1; 7 bases are shared with TRBD1. The CDR3 has 15 amino acids. Per germline, CDR1 SQVTM and CDR2 ANQGSEA. With 6 bases clipped from V and 4 bases from J, the junction kept 14 bases outside the gene matches. CDR3 nucleotides: TGCAGCGTCGGGATGGCAGGGGGGAGGCGCACTGAAGCTTTCTTT. Translating it yields CSVGMAGGRRTEAFF. Together with reference TRBV29-1 and TRBJ1-1, the CDR3 gives the full variable domain: SAVISQKPSRDICQRGTSLTIQCQVDSQVTMMFWYRQQPGQSLTLIATANQGSEATYESGFVIDKFPISRPNLTFSTLTVSNMSPEDSSIYLCSVGMAGGRRTEAFFGQGTRLTVV.

The table lists this clone with a count of one. This chain links TRBV5-1 with TRBJ2-3, with D perhaps being TRBD1 or TRBD2 (5 bases each). The CDR3 sequence is 14 residues long. The germline V gene encodes CDR1 SGHRS and CDR2 YFSETQ. With 5 bases removed from V and 3 bases from J, the gap between germline ends came to 13 bases. The CDR3 bases are TGCGCCAGCAGGCCGGGACCCATGACAGATACGCAGTATTTT. It yields the protein CASRPGPMTDTQYF.

The chain recombines TRBV18 with TRBJ1-3, with a weak D call TRBD1 (6 bases). V was pared by 1 base and J by 3 bases, with 13 bases between. This CDR3 contains 16 residues. Germline values: CDR1 KGHSH, CDR2 LQKENI. CDR3 DNA: TGTGCCAGCTCACCACAGGCGGGGGCGTATGGAAACACCATATATTTT. This codes for CASSPQAGAYGNTIYF.

This chain links TRBV6-1 with TRBJ1-1; TRBD1 agrees at 8 bases. The V segment lost 2 bases and the J segment 5 bases; nucleotides outside the gene matches: 7. The germline V gene encodes CDR1 MNHNS and CDR2 SASEGT. This CDR3 is built from 15 residues. The CDR3 nucleotides read TGTGCCAGCAGTGAAATACAGGGGGTACGGACTGAAGCTTTCTTT. Translation: CASSEIQGVRTEAFF.

The gene calls are TRBV20-1 and TRBJ2-7; D is possibly TRBD2 (6 bases). V was clipped by 3 bases and J by 2 bases, with 14 bases between them. The CDR3 has 14 residues. Looked up from germline, CDR1 is DFQATT and CDR2 is SNEGSKA (reference sequence). The CDR3 DNA follows: TGCAGTGCTAGTGGGGGGAAAGCGCCCTACGAGCAGTACTTC. Translated, it gives CSASGGKAPYEQYF.

V is TRBV2 and J is TRBJ2-3; tentatively, D is TRBD2 (6 bases). Germline lookup yields CDR1 SNHLY and CDR2 FYNNEI. The CDR3 spans 15 residues. The germline V and J ends were trimmed by 3 bases and 0 bases, with 10 bases remaining between them. This CDR3 reads CASSDFAGSTDTQYF. CDR3 nucleotides: TGTGCCAGCAGTGACTTCGCGGGGAGCACAGATACGCAGTATTTT.

Remarks on this clone: The same CDR3 also results from other DNA sequences found in this sample. This chain joins TRBV6-5 and TRBJ1-1; TRBD1 matches 9 bases. This CDR3 has 13 residues. The junction had 3 bases not matched to a gene; V was cut back by 8 bases and J by 2 bases. Germline CDR1 and CDR2: MNHEY and SVGAGI. The CDR3 reads CASGDRANTEAFF. The CDR3 coding sequence is TGTGCCAGCGGGGACAGGGCTAACACTGAAGCTTTCTTT.

This clone occurred once. The chain combines TRBV19 with TRBJ1-2; the D gene is possibly TRBD1 (6 bases). Trimming stripped 5 bases from V and 4 bases from J, with 14 bases between. The CDR3 extends over 14 amino acids. Per germline, CDR1 LNHDA and CDR2 SQIVND (reference sequence). The CDR3 is CASSLGGSPYGYTF. The CDR3 DNA sequence: TGTGCCAGTAGTCTAGGGGGATCGCCCTATGGCTACACCTTC. Drawing the rest from reference TRBV19 and TRBJ1-2, the complete variable domain is DGGITQSPKYLFRKEGQNVTLSCEQNLNHDAMYWYRQDPGQGLRLIYYSQIVNDFQKGDIAEGYSVSREKKESFPLTVTSAQKNPTAFYLCASSLGGSPYGYTFGSGTRLTVV.

The chain links TRBV6-5 to TRBJ2-7; D unresolved. The CDR3 sequence is 13 residues long. Germline-derived CDR1 and CDR2 are MNHEY and SVGAGI. V lost 3 bases and J 0 bases, leaving 6 bases between the germline ends. CDR3 sequence reads: CASSYEFSYEQYF. The CDR3 coding sequence is TGTGCCAGCAGTTATGAGTTCTCCTACGAGCAGTACTTC.

This chain links TRBV6-4 with TRBJ2-3; D gene uncertain. The V gene lost 2 bases and the J gene lost 8 bases, with 14 bases spanning the gap. Germline loops: CDR1 MRHNA, CDR2 SNTAGT. This CDR3 region has 14 residues. Here the CDR3 reads CASSDDAAAVTQYF. In DNA form, the CDR3 reads TGTGCCAGCAGTGACGACGCAGCCGCAGTTACGCAGTATTTT.

V gene TRBV11-3 combines with J gene TRBJ2-5; 8 bases are a match to TRBD1. The ends lost 2 bases at V and 2 bases at J; junction bases unmatched: 4. The CDR3 is 15 amino acids. Germline V lookup: CDR1 SGHNT, CDR2 YENEEA. CDR3 amino acids: CASSLRTGRQETQYF. The CDR3 coding sequence is TGTGCCAGCAGCTTAAGGACAGGGCGTCAAGAGACCCAGTACTTC.

This clone was seen once. The chain employs TRBV7-2 and TRBJ2-2; no clear D gene. CDR3 length equals 14 residues. Germline V gives CDR1 SGHTA, CDR2 FQGNSA. The V gene lost 5 bases and the J gene lost 5 bases, with 12 bases spanning the gap. DNA for the CDR3: TGTGCCAGCAGCCCCTCGACTCCGACCGGGGAGCTGTTTTTT. This encodes CASSPSTPTGELFF.

The chain carries TRBV5-5 and TRBJ2-1, with TRBD2 matching 14 bases. Looked up from germline, CDR1 is SGHKS and CDR2 is YYEKEE (reference sequence). The J segment lost 9 bases and the V segment lost 2 bases, leaving 4 bases of the junction unmatched. The CDR3 loop spans 15 amino acids. The CDR3 sequence: CASSLVGLAGGEQFF. CDR3 DNA: TGTGCCAGCAGCTTAGTAGGACTAGCGGGAGGTGAGCAGTTCTTC.

The V gene is TRBV6-5, the J gene TRBJ1-5; D not certain. CDR1 and CDR2 from the germline V gene are MNHEY and SVGAGI. The ends were cut back, 7 bases at V and 11 bases at J, with 21 bases in the middle. The CDR3 consists of 14 residues. The CDR3 DNA follows: TGTGCCAGCACCCAGGAGCCCCTCCTTAACTCCCAGCATTTT. It translates to CASTQEPLLNSQHF.